The 8 T cell receptor beta chains reported below all come from one sample, sequenced in a study of T cell clones after liver transplantation. Data came from immunoSEQ multiplex PCR; TCRdb stores just in-frame clones and leaves some out. Counted here are 65,000 to 85,000 clones, approximately 81% occurring once; the ten biggest clones make up under 2.5%. Here the sequenced sample was CD4+ T cells from blood, taken less than 50 months after liver transplant. The receptors stem from a human patient who received a liver transplant. The T cells may partly be graft donor cells.

The V gene is TRBV11-2, the J gene TRBJ2-3, with TRBD2 matching 11 bases. Trimming removed 4 bases from V and 3 bases from J; junction bases left unmatched: 6. The CDR3 totals 16 residues. Germline CDR1 and CDR2: SGHAT and FQNNGV. The CDR3 sequence is CASSSSRLAGTDTQYF. The CDR3 region has the DNA TGTGCCAGCAGCTCCTCCCGACTAGCGGGGACAGATACGCAGTATTTT.

This clone was seen once. The chain joins TRBV18 to TRBJ1-1; no definite D call. The CDR3 runs to 15 residues. V gave up 0 bases and J gave up 1 base, with 9 bases separating them. Germline assignment: CDR1 KGHSH and CDR2 LQKENI. The CDR3 nucleotides are TGTGCCAGCTCACCACCAGCCCAGCCGAACACTGAAGCTTTCTTT. Translating it yields CASSPPAQPNTEAFF.

V and J are TRBV11-3 and TRBJ2-1; 10 bases agree with TRBD2. Germline assignment: CDR1 SGHNT and CDR2 YENEEA. This CDR3 has 17 amino acids. The V segment lost 3 bases and the J segment 6 bases; nucleotides outside the gene matches: 11. The CDR3 loop reads CASSFEILAGGSNEQFF. The CDR3, as DNA: TGTGCCAGCAGCTTCGAAATTTTAGCGGGAGGTTCCAATGAGCAGTTCTTC.

The chain is built from TRBV10-3 and TRBJ1-4; a weak D match, TRBD1 (5 bases). With 6 bases removed from V and 5 bases from J, the gap between germline ends came to 13 bases. This CDR3 comprises 14 residues. Germline assignment: CDR1 ENHRY and CDR2 SYGVKD. CDR3 coding DNA: TGTGCCATCAGACCCGGGACCGAGAATGAAAAACTGTTTTTT. This gives the protein CAIRPGTENEKLFF.

The chain couples TRBV19 to TRBJ2-6; 11 positions agree with TRBD1. Trimming took 7 bases from V and 0 from J; bases not matched to a gene: 8. Germline assignment: CDR1 LNHDA and CDR2 SQIVND (reference sequence). This CDR3 contains 18 residues. The CDR3 here is CASTEGGTGGSGANVLTF. CDR3 nucleotide sequence: TGTGCCAGTACAGAGGGGGGGACAGGGGGCTCTGGGGCCAACGTCCTGACTTTC.

The rearrangement uses TRBV4-3 and TRBJ2-5; 8 positions match TRBD1. The CDR3 length is 16 residues. Germline V gene lookup returns CDR1 LGHNA and CDR2 YSLEER. Germline trimming cut 4 bases from V and 2 bases from J; bases unmatched to any gene: 9. The CDR3, as DNA: TGCGCCAGCAGCCCTAACCCCAGGGGGCATCAAGAGACCCAGTACTTC. Translating gives CASSPNPRGHQETQYF.

The chain links TRBV10-3 to TRBJ2-2; maybe TRBD2 (7 bases). There are 16 residues in the CDR3. Germline CDR1 and CDR2: ENHRY and SYGVKD. V gave up 2 bases and J gave up 2 bases, with 12 bases separating them. The CDR3 nucleotides read TGTGCCATCAGTGAGAGGGGGGGCCCTAACACCGGGGAGCTGTTTTTT. Translated, it gives CAISERGGPNTGELFF.

The chain combines TRBV7-9 with TRBJ1-2; the D is unclear. The V gene lost 5 bases and the J gene lost 4 bases, with 14 bases spanning the gap. CDR1 and CDR2 (germline): SEHNR, FQNEAQ (reference sequence). The CDR3 contains 14 residues. This chain's CDR3 is CASSPRVERYGYTF. In nucleotides, the CDR3 is TGTGCCAGCAGCCCCCGGGTAGAGCGCTATGGCTACACCTTC.